These 10 T cell receptor beta chains originate from one sample sequenced in a study of cytomegalovirus exposure and HLA in healthy donors. The PCR used 60 Vbeta and 13 Jbeta primers. Some clones are missing from TCRdb's copy, which holds only in-frame ones; the method was immunoSEQ multiplex PCR. Seen here are under 55,000 clones, 55% to 75% observed once, and the top ten hold approximately 3.2%. The source material was PBMCs. The origin of the receptors is a woman aged 25 to 39 in good health and CMV-seronegative.

The V and J genes are TRBV7-8 and TRBJ2-3, with 7 nucleotides matching TRBD2. Germline loops: CDR1 SGHVS, CDR2 FQNEAQ. V shed 1 base, J shed 5 bases, and the junction held 12 bases outside the gene matches. This CDR3 spans 17 amino acids. CDR3 amino acids: CASSLVPAGAHVDTQYF. The CDR3 nucleotides read TGTGCCAGCAGCTTAGTTCCGGCGGGAGCCCACGTAGATACGCAGTATTTT.

This chain links TRBV10-2 with TRBJ1-1, with no clear D. The V gene lost 3 bases and the J gene lost 5 bases, with 7 bases spanning the gap. In germline, CDR1 is WSHSY, CDR2 SAAADI. The CDR3 spans 12 residues. Here the CDR3 DNA reads TGCGCCAGCAGTGATAGGGAGACTGAAGCTTTCTTT. This codes for CASSDRETEAFF.

The gene calls are TRBV10-1 and TRBJ2-2; 7 positions match TRBD1. The trim removed 6 bases at V and 0 bases at J, leaving 4 bases unmatched. The V gene's germline CDR1 is WNHNN and CDR2 SYGVQD (reference sequence). This CDR3 comprises 15 residues. CDR3 residues: CASSSGTANTGELFF. CDR3 bases: TGCGCCAGCAGCTCCGGGACAGCGAACACCGGGGAGCTGTTTTTT.

This clone has a single count. V gene TRBV5-8 combines with J gene TRBJ2-5; D is perhaps TRBD2 (6 bases). V lost 5 bases, J lost 2 bases, and 13 bases lay in between. The CDR3 spans 14 residues. Germline CDR1 SGHTS, CDR2 YDEGEE. The CDR3, as DNA: TGTGCCAGCAGTTTTCGGGACTTGCAAGAGACCCAGTACTTC. This codes for CASSFRDLQETQYF.

This rearrangement joins TRBV6-1 to TRBJ1-1; D call uncertain. Germline values: CDR1 MNHNS, CDR2 SASEGT. This CDR3 has 14 amino acids. V dropped 4 bases and J dropped 3 bases, with 12 bases sitting between them. This CDR3 is CASSVRGGDTEAFF. For the CDR3, the DNA is TGTGCCAGCAGTGTCCGGGGTGGGGACACTGAAGCTTTCTTT.

This clone has more than one count but fewer than ten. The J gene is TRBJ2-7, the V gene TRBV7-6; 9 bases align to TRBD1. Germline CDR1 reads SGHVS; CDR2 reads FNYEAQ. V trimming: 4 bases; J trimming: 7 bases; junction bases outside the gene matches: 11. The CDR3 has 15 residues. This chain's CDR3 is CASSSTGQGVGEQYF. Written as DNA, the CDR3 is TGTGCCAGCAGCTCAACGGGACAGGGTGTCGGAGAGCAGTACTTC.

The sample holds a few counts of this clone. The genes are TRBV2 and TRBJ1-5; D is undetermined. The ends were cut back, 3 bases at V and 0 bases at J, with 6 bases in the middle. The CDR3 is made up of 14 amino acids. Germline CDR1 and CDR2: SNHLY and FYNNEI. As DNA, the CDR3 is TGTGCCAGCAGTGAGCGTATTAGCAATCAGCCCCAGCATTTT. This gives the protein CASSERISNQPQHF.

J is TRBJ2-5 and V is TRBV13; D is possibly TRBD2 (6 bases). CDR3 size: 15 residues. Germline lookup yields CDR1 PRHDT and CDR2 FYEKMQ (reference sequence). V dropped 5 bases and J dropped 4 bases, with 17 bases sitting between them. CDR3 nucleotide sequence: TGTGCCAGCAGCGCAGATCGGACGGGAGTAGAGACCCAGTACTTC. Protein sequence: CASSADRTGVETQYF.

The V gene is TRBV29-1, the J gene TRBJ2-2, with D possibly TRBD2 on 5 matching bases. Between the trimmed V and J ends, which lost 2 bases and 2 bases, there was a span of 6 bases. There are 13 residues in the CDR3. Germline V gene sequence: CDR1 SQVTM, CDR2 ANQGSEA. DNA of the CDR3: TGCAGCGTTGAACGGGATAACACCGGGGAGCTGTTTTTT. Protein sequence: CSVERDNTGELFF.

The chain recombines TRBV29-1 with TRBJ2-1, with D possibly being TRBD1 (6 bases). Germline lookup yields CDR1 SQVTM and CDR2 ANQGSEA. This CDR3 comprises 12 residues. Trimming removed 6 bases at V and 5 bases at J, with 11 bases between. CDR3 protein: CSVSQGHNEQFF. The CDR3 coding sequence is TGCAGCGTATCACAGGGACACAATGAGCAGTTCTTC.